This T cell receptor (beta chain) was profiled in a study of spatial heterogeneity in lung cancer. TCRdb re-derived calls from the 5' RACE reads in MiXCR, one entry per CDR3 protein. Among 30,000 to 40,000 distinct CDR3 sequences listed, just over 3% were seen once. Trimming cost V 0 bases and J 5 bases; bases outside gene matches: 2. Germline loops: CDR1 KGHSH, CDR2 LQKENI. The CDR3 is 14 amino acids. There are a few counts of this clonotype. Regarding time point: sample taken at primary tumor resection. This sequence joins TRBV18 and TRBJ2-5; TRBD1 matches 8 bases. The origin of this receptor is a male donor with early-stage non-small cell lung cancer. The sample in question was normal lung tissue next to the tumor, obtained at surgery. CDR3 loop: CASSPPNRGETQYF. DNA of the CDR3: TGTGCCAGCTCACCACCGAACAGGGGGGAGACCCAGTACTTC. Combining the CDR3 with reference TRBV18 and TRBJ2-5 gives the whole variable domain NAGVMQNPRHLVRRRGQEARLRCSPMKGHSHVYWYRQLPEEGLKFMVYLQKENIIDESGMPKERFSAEFPKEGPSILRIQQVVRGDSAAYFCASSPPNRGETQYFGPGTRLLVL.